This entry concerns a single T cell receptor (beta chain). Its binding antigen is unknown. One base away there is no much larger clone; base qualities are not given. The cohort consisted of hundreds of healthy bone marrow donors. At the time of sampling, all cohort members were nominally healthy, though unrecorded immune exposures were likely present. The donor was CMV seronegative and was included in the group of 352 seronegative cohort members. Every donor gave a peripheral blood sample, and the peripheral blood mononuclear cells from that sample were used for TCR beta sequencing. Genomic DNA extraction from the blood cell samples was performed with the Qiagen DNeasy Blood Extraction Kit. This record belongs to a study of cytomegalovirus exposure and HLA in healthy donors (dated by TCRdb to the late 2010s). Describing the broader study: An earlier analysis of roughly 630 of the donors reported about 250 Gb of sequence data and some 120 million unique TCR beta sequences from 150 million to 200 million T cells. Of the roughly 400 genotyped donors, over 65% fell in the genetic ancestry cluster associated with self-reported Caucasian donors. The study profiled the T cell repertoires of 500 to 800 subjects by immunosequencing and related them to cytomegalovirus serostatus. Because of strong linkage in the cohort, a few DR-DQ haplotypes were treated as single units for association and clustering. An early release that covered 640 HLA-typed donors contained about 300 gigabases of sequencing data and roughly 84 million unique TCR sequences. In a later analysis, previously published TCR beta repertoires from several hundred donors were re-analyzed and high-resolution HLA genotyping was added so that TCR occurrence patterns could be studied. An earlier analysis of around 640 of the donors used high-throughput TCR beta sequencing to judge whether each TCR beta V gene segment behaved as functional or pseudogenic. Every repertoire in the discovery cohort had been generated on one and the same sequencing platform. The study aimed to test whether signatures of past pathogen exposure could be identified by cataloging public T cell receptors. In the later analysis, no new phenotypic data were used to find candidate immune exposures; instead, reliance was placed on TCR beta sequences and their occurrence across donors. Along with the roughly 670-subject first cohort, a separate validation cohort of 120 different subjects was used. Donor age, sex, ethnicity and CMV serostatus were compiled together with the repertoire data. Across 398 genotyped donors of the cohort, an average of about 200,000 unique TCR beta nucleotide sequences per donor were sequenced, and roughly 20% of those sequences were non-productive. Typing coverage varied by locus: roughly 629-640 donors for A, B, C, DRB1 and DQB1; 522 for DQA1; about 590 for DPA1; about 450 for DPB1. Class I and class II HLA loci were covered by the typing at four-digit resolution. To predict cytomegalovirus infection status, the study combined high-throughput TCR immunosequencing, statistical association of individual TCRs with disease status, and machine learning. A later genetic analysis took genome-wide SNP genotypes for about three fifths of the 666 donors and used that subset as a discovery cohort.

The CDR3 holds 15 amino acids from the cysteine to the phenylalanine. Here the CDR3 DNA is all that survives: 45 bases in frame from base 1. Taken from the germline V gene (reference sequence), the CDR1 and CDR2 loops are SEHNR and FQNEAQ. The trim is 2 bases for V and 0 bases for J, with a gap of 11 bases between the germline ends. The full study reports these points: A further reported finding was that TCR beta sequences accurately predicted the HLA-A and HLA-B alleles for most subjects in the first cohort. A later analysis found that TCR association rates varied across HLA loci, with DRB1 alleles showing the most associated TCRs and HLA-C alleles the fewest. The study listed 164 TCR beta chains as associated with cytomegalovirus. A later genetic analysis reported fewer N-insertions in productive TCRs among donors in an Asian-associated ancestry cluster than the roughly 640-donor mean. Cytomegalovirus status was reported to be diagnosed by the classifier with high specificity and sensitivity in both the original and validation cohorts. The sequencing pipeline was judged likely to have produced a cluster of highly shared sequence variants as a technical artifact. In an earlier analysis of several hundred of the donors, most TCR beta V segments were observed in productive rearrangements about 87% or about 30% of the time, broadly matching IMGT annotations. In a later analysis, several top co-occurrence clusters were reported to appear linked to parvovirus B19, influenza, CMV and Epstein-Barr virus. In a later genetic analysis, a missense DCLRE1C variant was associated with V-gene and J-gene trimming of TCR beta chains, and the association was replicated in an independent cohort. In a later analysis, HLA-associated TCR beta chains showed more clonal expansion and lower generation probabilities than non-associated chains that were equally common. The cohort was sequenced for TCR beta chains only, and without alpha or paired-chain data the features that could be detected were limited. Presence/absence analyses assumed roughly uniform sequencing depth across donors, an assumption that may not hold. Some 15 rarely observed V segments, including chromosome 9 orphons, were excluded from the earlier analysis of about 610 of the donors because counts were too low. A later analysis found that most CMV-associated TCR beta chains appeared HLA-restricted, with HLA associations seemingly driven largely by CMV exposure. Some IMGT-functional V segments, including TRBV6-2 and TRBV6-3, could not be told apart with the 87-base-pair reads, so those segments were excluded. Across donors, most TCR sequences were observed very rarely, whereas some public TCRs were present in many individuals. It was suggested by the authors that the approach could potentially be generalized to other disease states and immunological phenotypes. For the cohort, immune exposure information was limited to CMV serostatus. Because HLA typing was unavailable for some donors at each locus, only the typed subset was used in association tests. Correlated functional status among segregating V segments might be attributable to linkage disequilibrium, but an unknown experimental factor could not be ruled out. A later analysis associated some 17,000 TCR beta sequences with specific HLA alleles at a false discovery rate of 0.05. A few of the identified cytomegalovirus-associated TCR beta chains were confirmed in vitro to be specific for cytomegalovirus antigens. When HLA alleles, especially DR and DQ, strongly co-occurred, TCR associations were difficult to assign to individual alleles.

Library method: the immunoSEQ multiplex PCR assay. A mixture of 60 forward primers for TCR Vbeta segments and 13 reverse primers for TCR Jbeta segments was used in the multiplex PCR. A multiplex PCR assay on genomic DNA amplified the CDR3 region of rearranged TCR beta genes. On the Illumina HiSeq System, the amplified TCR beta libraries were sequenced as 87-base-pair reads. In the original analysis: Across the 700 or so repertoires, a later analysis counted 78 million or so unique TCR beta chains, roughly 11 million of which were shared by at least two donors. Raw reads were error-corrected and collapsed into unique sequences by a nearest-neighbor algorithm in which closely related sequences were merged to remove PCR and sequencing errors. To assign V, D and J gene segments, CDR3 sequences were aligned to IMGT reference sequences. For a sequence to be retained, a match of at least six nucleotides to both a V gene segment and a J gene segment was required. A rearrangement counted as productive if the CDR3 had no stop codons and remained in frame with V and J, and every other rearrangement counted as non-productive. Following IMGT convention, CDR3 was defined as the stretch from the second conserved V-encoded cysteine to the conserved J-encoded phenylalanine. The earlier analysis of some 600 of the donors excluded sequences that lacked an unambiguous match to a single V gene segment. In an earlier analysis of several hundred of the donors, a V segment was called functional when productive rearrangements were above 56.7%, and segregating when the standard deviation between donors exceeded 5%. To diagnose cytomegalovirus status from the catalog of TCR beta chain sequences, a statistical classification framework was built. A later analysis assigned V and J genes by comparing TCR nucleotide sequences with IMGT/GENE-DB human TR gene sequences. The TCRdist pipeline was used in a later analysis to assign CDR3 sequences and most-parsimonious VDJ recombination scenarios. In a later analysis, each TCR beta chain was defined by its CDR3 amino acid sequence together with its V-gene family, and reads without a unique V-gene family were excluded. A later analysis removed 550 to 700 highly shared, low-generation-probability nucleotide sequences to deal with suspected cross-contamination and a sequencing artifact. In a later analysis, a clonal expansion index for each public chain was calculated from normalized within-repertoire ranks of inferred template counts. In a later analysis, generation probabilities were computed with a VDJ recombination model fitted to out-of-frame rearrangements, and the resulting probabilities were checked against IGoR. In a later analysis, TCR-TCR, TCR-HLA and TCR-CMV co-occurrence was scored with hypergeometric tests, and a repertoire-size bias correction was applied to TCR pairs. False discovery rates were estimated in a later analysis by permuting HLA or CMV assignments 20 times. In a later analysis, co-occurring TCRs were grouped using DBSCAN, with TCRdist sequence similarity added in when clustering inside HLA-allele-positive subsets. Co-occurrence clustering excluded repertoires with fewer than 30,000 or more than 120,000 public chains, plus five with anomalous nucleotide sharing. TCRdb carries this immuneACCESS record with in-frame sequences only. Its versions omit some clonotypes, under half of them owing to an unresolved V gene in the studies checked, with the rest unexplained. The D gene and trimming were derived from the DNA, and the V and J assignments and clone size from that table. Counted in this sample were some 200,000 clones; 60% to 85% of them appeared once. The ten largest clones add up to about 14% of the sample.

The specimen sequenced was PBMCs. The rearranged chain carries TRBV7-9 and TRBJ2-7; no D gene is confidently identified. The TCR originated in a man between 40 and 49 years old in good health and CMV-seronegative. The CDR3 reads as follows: CASSLISFSSYEQYF. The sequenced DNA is TGTGCCAGCAGCTTAATCTCTTTCAGCTCCTACGAGCAGTACTTC.